Each of the 16 T cell receptor beta chains below was sequenced from the same sample in a study of CD8 T cells in Susac syndrome. Random hexamers primed reverse transcription of about 0.5 to 1 ug RNA. Each CDR3 protein is one row after TCRdb ran MiXCR on the immunoSEQ multiplex PCR reads. The table records about 180,000 distinct CDR3 sequences, roughly 95% of them present only once. The sample comprised CD8+ T cells from PBMCs. The receptors stem from a human donor with multiple sclerosis.

The gene calls are TRBV21-1 and TRBJ1-5. TRBV21-1 is flagged as a pseudogene. This CDR3 comprises 15 residues. Written as DNA, the CDR3 is TGTGCCGGACGACTAGCGATAGAGGGGCGTCAGCCCCAGCATTTT. Amino acid sequence: CAGRLAIEGRQPQHF.

The rearrangement links TRBV30 to TRBJ2-3; D call uncertain. Germline-derived CDR1 and CDR2 are GTSNPN and SVGIG (reference sequence). V was pared by 3 bases and J by 0 bases, with 10 bases between. The CDR3 length is 14 residues. The CDR3 bases are TGTGCCTGGAGACGGTGGGCTAGCACAGATACGCAGTATTTT. Translation: CAWRRWASTDTQYF.

The V gene is TRBV29-1, the J gene TRBJ2-7; TRBD1 is a possible D gene (6 bases). From germline, CDR1 is SQVTM and CDR2 ANQGSEA. Trimming took off 6 bases at V and 2 bases at J, with 14 bases between the two ends. The CDR3 totals 13 residues. The CDR3 DNA reads as TGCAGCGTGGTAGGGGGAAGGACCTACGAGCAGTACTTC. As protein: CSVVGGRTYEQYF.

This chain joins TRBV7-8 and TRBJ2-2; 13 nucleotides line up with TRBD2. Germline CDR1 and CDR2: SGHVS and FQNEAQ. The CDR3 sequence is 16 residues long. V lost 4 bases and J lost 6; bases outside the gene matches: 5. CDR3 nucleotide sequence: TGTGCCAGCAGCTCAGGACTAGCGGGAGTGGCCGGGGAGCTGTTTTTT. The encoded protein is CASSSGLAGVAGELFF. The variable domain in full, completed from reference TRBV7-8 and TRBJ2-2, reads GAGVSQSPRYKVAKRGQDVALRCDPISGHVSLFWYQQALGQGPEFLTYFQNEAQLDKSGLPSDRFFAERPEGSVSTLKIQRTQQEDSAVYLCASSSGLAGVAGELFFGEGSRLTVL.

This clonotype was seen only once. The genes are TRBV27 and TRBJ2-1; 12 bases are a match to TRBD2. Germline CDR1 reads MNHEY; CDR2 reads SMNVEV (reference sequence). Trimming at V came to 5 bases and at J to 6 bases, leaving 8 bases not matched to a gene. This CDR3 contains 16 residues. CDR3 sequence (DNA): TGTGCCAGCAGTCTCATCCTAGCGGGAGGGCCCAATGAGCAGTTCTTC. Amino acids: CASSLILAGGPNEQFF.

This chain uses TRBV29-1 with TRBJ1-1; weak D call: TRBD1 (6 bases). The CDR3 is 12 residues long. Looked up from germline, CDR1 is SQVTM and CDR2 is ANQGSEA. V lost 7 bases to trimming and J lost 0 bases, with 9 bases between them. The CDR3 DNA follows: TGCAGCGGACACAGGGTGAACACTGAAGCTTTCTTT. It translates to CSGHRVNTEAFF.

V usage is TRBV27 and J usage is TRBJ2-7, with TRBD1 matching 9 bases. The CDR3 length is 13 residues. Germline loops: CDR1 MNHEY, CDR2 SMNVEV (reference sequence). The junction had 3 bases not matched to a gene; V was cut back by 3 bases and J by 6 bases. CDR3 coding DNA: TGTGCCAGCAGTTTCTCGACAGGGGGCGAGCAGTACTTC. Its protein is CASSFSTGGEQYF.

The chain carries TRBV29-1 and TRBJ2-1; TRBD2 matches 7 bases. CDR1 SQVTM and CDR2 ANQGSEA come from the germline V gene. V shed 7 bases and J 5 bases; nucleotides not matched to a gene: 11. This CDR3 has 14 amino acids. The CDR3 protein is CSAAPGTNNNEQFF. The CDR3 coding sequence is TGCAGCGCCGCACCAGGGACTAACAACAATGAGCAGTTCTTC.

The chain links TRBV20-1 to TRBJ2-7, with 8 positions matching TRBD2. The germline CDR1 and CDR2 sequences are DFQATT and SNEGSKA (reference sequence). This CDR3 comprises 13 residues. Trimming took 2 bases from V and 2 from J; bases not matched to a gene: 2. The CDR3 nucleotides are TGCAGTGCTAGACGGCGGGAGGCCTACGAGCAGTACTTC. Its protein is CSARRREAYEQYF.

The rearrangement uses TRBV6-5 and TRBJ1-1; D ambiguous. Looked up from germline, CDR1 is MNHEY and CDR2 is SVGAGI. Trimming shortened V by 0 bases and J by 0 bases, and 11 bases separated the two germline ends. The CDR3 consists of 16 residues. The CDR3 is CASSYSREEMNTEAFF. The CDR3 DNA is TGTGCCAGCAGTTACTCTAGGGAGGAGATGAACACTGAAGCTTTCTTT.

The chain combines TRBV18 with TRBJ2-5; D remains unclear. V was shortened by 1 base and J by 3 bases, with 6 bases between the two germline ends. The CDR3 contains 13 residues. CDR1 and CDR2 (germline): KGHSH, LQKENI. CDR3 DNA: TGTGCCAGCTCACCACGGGCGAAAGAGACCCAGTACTTC. As protein: CASSPRAKETQYF.

This chain links TRBV2 with TRBJ1-2; D unresolved. The germline V gene encodes CDR1 SNHLY and CDR2 FYNNEI. This CDR3 has 11 residues. V lost 1 base and J 9 bases, leaving 6 bases between the germline ends. The CDR3 sequence is CASSEGASYTF. The CDR3 DNA reads TGTGCCAGCAGTGAAGGTGCAAGCTACACCTTC.

This chain joins TRBV27 and TRBJ2-7; 7 nucleotides line up with TRBD1. Germline V gives CDR1 MNHEY, CDR2 SMNVEV (reference sequence). CDR3 size: 14 residues. V trimming: 2 bases; J trimming: 5 bases; junction bases outside the gene matches: 6. Written as DNA, the CDR3 is TGTGCCAGCAGTTTAAGCCAAGGGGGCCACGAGCAGTACTTC. It translates to CASSLSQGGHEQYF.

The chain uses TRBV6-5 and TRBJ2-7; D remains unclear. Germline-derived CDR1 and CDR2 are MNHEY and SVGAGI. V was trimmed by 0 bases and J by 5 bases, leaving 8 bases between them. This CDR3 comprises 13 residues. The DNA for the CDR3 is TGTGCCAGCAGTTACTCGAACGTACACGAGCAGTACTTC. Translating it yields CASSYSNVHEQYF.

This rearrangement joins TRBV2 to TRBJ2-7; D remains unclear. Germline lookup yields CDR1 SNHLY and CDR2 FYNNEI. V was cut by 1 base and J by 3 bases, with 7 bases left in between. The CDR3 loop spans 13 amino acids. CDR3 region: CASSEVPGYEQYF. In DNA form, the CDR3 reads TGTGCCAGCAGTGAAGTCCCTGGCTACGAGCAGTACTTC.

The rearrangement joins TRBV11-2 to TRBJ2-4; maybe TRBD1 (6 bases). The CDR3 is made up of 13 amino acids. The ends were cut back, 2 bases at V and 4 bases at J, with 6 bases in the middle. CDR1 is SGHAT and CDR2 is FQNNGV in the germline V gene. In DNA form, the CDR3 reads TGTGCCAGCAGCTTAACAGGGAAAAACATTCAGTACTTC. It translates to CASSLTGKNIQYF.